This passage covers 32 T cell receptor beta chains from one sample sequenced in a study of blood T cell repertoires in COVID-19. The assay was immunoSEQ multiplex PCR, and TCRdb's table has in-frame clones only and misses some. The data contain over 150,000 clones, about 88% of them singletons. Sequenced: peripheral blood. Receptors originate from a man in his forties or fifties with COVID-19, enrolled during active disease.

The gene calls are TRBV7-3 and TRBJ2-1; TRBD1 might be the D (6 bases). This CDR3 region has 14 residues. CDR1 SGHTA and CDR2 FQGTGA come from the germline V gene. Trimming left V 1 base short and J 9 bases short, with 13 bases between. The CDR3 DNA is TGTGCCAGCAGCTTAATACCAGGGGCAGGTGAGCAGTTCTTC. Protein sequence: CASSLIPGAGEQFF.

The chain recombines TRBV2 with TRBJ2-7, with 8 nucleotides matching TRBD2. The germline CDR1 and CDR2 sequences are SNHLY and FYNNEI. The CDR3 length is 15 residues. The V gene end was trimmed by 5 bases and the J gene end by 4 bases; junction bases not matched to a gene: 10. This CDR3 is CASSSRAGVQYEQYF. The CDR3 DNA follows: TGTGCCAGCAGTTCAAGAGCGGGAGTACAGTACGAGCAGTACTTC.

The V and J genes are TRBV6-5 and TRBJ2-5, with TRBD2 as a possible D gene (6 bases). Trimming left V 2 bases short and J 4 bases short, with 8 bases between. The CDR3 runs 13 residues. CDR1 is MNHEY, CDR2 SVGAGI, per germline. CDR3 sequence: CASSYGGTETQYF. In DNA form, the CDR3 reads TGTGCCAGCAGTTACGGAGGGACAGAGACCCAGTACTTC.

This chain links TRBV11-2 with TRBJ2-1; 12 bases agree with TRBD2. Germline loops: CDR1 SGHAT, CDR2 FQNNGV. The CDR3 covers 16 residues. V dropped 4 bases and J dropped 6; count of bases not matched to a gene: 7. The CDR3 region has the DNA TGTGCCAGCAGCTCAAAGACTAGCGGGAGTCTCAATGAGCAGTTCTTC. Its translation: CASSSKTSGSLNEQFF.

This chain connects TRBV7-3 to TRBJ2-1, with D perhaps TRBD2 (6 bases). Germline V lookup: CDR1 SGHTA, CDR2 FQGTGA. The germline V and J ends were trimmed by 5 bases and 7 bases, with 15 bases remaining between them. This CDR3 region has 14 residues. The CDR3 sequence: CASSPSGYGNEQFF. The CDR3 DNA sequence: TGTGCCAGCAGCCCGAGCGGGTATGGGAATGAGCAGTTCTTC. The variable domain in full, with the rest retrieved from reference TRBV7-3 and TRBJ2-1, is GAGVSQTPSNKVTEKGKYVELRCDPISGHTALYWYRQSLGQGPEFLIYFQGTGAADDSGLPNDRFFAVRPEGSVSTLKIQRTERGDSAVYLCASSPSGYGNEQFFGPGTRLTVL.

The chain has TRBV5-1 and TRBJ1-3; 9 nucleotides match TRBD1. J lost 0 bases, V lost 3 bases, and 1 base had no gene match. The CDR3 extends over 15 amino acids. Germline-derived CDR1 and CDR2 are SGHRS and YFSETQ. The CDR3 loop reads CASSSTGGSGNTIYF. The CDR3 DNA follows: TGCGCCAGCAGCTCGACAGGGGGCTCTGGAAACACCATATATTTT.

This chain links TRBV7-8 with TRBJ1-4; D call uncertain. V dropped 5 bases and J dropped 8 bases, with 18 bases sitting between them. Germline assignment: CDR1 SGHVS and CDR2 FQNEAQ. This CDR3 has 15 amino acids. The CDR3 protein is CASSTTPREGEKLFF. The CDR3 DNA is TGTGCCAGCAGCACCACACCGAGGGAGGGAGAAAAACTGTTTTTT.

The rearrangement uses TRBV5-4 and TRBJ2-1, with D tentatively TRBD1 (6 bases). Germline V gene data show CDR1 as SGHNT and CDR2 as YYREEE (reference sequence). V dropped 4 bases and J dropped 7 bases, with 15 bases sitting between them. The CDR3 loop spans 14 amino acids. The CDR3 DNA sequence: TGTGCCAGCAGCCTAGACAGGTTCAAGAATGAGCAGTTCTTC. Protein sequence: CASSLDRFKNEQFF. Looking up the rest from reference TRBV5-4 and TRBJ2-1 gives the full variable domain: ETGVTQSPTHLIKTRGQQVTLRCSSQSGHNTVSWYQQALGQGPQFIFQYYREEENGRGNFPPRFSGLQFPNYSSELNVNALELDDSALYLCASSLDRFKNEQFFGPGTRLTVL.

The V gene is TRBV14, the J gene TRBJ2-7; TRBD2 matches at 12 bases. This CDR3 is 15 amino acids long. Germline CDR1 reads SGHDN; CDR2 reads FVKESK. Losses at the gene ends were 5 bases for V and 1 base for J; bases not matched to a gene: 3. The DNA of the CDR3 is TGTGCCAGCAGCTCTCTAGCGGGAGGGTCCTACGAGCAGTACTTC. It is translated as CASSSLAGGSYEQYF.

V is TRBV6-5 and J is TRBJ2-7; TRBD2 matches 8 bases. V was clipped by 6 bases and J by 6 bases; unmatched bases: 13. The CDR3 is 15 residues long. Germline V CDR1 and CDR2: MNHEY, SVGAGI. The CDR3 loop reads CASSNTAGATGEQYF. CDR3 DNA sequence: TGTGCCAGCAGCAACACAGCGGGAGCAACGGGCGAGCAGTACTTC.

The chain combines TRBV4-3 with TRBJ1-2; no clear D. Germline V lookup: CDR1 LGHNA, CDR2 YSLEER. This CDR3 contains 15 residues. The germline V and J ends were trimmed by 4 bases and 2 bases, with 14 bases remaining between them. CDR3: CASSLVRTSNYGYTF. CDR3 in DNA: TGCGCCAGCAGCCTTGTACGAACTAGCAACTATGGCTACACCTTC.

The CDR3 nucleotides read TGCGCCAGCAGCCCGGCGGGAGCGAATAAAGAGACCCAGTACTTC. Translation: CASSPAGANKETQYF. The genes are TRBV5-1 and TRBJ2-5, with 7 positions matching TRBD2. The CDR3 has 15 amino acids. Germline CDR1 is SGHRS and CDR2 is YFSETQ. V lost 4 bases to trimming and J lost 3 bases; unmatched junction nucleotides: 9.

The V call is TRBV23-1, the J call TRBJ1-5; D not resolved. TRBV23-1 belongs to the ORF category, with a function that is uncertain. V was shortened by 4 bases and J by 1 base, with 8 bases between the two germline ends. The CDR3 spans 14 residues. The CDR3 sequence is CASSPPRSNQPQHF. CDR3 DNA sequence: TGCGCCAGCAGTCCCCCCAGGAGCAATCAGCCCCAGCATTTT.

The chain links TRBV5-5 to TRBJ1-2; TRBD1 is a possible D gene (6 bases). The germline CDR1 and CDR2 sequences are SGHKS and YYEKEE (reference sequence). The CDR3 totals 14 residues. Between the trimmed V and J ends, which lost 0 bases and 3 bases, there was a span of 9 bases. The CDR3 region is CASSLGPGDYGYTF. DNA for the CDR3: TGTGCCAGCAGCTTGGGGCCAGGGGACTATGGCTACACCTTC.

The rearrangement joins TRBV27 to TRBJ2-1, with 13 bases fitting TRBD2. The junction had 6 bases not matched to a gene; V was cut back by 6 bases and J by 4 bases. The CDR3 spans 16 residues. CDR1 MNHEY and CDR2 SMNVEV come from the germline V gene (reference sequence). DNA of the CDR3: TGTGCCAGCAGAACCCCGGGACTAGCGGGGTACAATGAGCAGTTCTTC. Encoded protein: CASRTPGLAGYNEQFF.

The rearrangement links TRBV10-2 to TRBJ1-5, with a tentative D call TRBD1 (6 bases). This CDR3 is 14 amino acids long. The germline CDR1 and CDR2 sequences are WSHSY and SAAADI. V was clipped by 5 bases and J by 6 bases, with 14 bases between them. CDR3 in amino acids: CASSWGTRGQPQHF. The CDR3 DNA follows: TGCGCCAGCAGTTGGGGGACAAGGGGTCAGCCCCAGCATTTT.

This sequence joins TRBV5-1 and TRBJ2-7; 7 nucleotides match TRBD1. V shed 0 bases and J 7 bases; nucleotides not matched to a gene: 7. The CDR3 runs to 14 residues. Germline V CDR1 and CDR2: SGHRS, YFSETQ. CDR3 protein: CASSLDPSGGEQYF. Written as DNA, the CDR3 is TGCGCCAGCAGCTTGGATCCGTCAGGGGGTGAGCAGTACTTC.

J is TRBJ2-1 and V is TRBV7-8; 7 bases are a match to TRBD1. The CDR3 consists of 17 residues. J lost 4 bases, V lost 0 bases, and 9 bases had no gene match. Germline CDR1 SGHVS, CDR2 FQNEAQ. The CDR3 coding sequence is TGTGCCAGCAGCTTAGCGTTCCTCGACAGGGTATACAATGAGCAGTTCTTC. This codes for CASSLAFLDRVYNEQFF.

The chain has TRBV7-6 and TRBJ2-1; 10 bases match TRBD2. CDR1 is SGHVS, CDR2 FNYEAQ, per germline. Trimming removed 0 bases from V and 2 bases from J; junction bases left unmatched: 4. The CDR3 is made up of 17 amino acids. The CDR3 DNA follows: TGTGCCAGCAGCTTAGCGACTAGCGGGTTTGCCTACAATGAGCAGTTCTTC. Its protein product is CASSLATSGFAYNEQFF. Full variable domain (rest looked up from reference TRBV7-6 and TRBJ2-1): GAGVSQSPRYKVTKRGQDVALRCDPISGHVSLYWYRQALGQGPEFLTYFNYEAQQDKSGLPNDRFSAERPEGSISTLTIQRTEQRDSAMYRCASSLATSGFAYNEQFFGPGTRLTVL.

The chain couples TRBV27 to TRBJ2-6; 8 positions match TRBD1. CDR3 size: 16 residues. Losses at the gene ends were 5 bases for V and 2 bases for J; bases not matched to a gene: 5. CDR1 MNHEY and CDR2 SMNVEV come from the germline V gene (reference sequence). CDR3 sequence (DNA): TGTGCCAGCAGTCCCAACAGGGGGACTGGGGCCAACGTCCTGACTTTC. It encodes CASSPNRGTGANVLTF.

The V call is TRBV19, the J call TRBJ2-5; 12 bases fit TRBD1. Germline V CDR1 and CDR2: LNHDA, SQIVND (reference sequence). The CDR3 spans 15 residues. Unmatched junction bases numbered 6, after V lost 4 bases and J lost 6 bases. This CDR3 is CASSTGTGGGQTQYF. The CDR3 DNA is TGTGCCAGTAGTACCGGGACAGGGGGCGGACAGACCCAGTACTTC. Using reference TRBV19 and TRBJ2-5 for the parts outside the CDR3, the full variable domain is DGGITQSPKYLFRKEGQNVTLSCEQNLNHDAMYWYRQDPGQGLRLIYYSQIVNDFQKGDIAEGYSVSREKKESFPLTVTSAQKNPTAFYLCASSTGTGGGQTQYFGPGTRLLVL.

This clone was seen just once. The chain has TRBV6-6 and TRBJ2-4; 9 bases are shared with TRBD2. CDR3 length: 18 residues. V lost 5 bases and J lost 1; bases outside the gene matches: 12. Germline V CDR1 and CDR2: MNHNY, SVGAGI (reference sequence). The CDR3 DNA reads TGTGCCAGCAGTCGCCGGCGGGAGGGCCAAGTGGCCAAAAACATTCAGTACTTC. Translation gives CASSRRREGQVAKNIQYF.

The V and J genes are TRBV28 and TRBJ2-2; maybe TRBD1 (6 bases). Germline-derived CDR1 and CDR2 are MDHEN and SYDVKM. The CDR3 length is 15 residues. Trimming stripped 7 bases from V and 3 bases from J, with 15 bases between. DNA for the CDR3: TGTGCCAGCATCCCAGGGGCGCTGTACACCGGGGAGCTGTTTTTT. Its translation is CASIPGALYTGELFF.

The CDR3 protein is CASSQEGLAASSYNEQFF. CDR3 sequence (DNA): TGTGCCAGCAGCCAAGAGGGTCTAGCGGCGAGCTCCTACAATGAGCAGTTCTTC. The chain employs TRBV3-1 (or the pseudogene TRBV3-2) and TRBJ2-1; TRBD2 aligns across 7 bases. The CDR3 has 18 amino acids. The J segment lost 0 bases and the V segment lost 0 bases, leaving 8 bases of the junction unmatched. CDR1 is LGHDT and CDR2 is YNNKEL in the germline V gene (reference sequence).

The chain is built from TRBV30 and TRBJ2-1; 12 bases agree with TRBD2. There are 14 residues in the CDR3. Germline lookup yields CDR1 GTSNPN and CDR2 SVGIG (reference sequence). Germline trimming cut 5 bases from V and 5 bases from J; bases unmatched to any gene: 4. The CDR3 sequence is CAWFLAGGHNEQFF. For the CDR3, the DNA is TGTGCCTGGTTTCTAGCGGGGGGGCACAATGAGCAGTTCTTC. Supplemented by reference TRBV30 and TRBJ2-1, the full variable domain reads SQTIHQWPATLVQPVGSPLSLECTVEGTSNPNLYWYRQAAGRGLQLLFYSVGIGQISSEVPQNLSASRPQDRQFILSSKKLLLSDSGFYLCAWFLAGGHNEQFFGPGTRLTVL.

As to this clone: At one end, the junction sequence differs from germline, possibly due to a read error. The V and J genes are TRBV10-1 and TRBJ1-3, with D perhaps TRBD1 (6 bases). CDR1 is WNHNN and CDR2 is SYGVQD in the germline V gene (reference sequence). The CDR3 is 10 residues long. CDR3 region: CASSAPGQNF. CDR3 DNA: TGCGCCAGCAGTGCTCCGGGACAAAATTTT.

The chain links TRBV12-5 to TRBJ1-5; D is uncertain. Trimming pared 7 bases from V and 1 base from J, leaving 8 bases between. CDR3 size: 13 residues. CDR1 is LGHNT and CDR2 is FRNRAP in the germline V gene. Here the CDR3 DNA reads TGTGCTAGTGCCCTAAGAAGCAATCAGCCCCAGCATTTT. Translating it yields CASALRSNQPQHF.

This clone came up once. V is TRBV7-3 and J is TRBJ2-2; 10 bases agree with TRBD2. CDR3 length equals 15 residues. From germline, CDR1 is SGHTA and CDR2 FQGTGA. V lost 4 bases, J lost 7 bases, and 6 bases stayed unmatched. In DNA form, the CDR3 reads TGTGCCAGCAGCTCCTCTAGCGGGGGAGGCGGGGAGCTGTTTTTT. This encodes CASSSSSGGGGELFF.

The CDR3 DNA reads as TGTGCCAGCAGCCGTGGGCTAATGAACACTGAAGCTTTCTTT. It yields the protein CASSRGLMNTEAFF. The V and J genes are TRBV5-6 and TRBJ1-1; D not resolved. V lost 4 bases to trimming and J lost 0 bases, with 10 bases between them. Looked up from germline, CDR1 is SGHDT and CDR2 is YYEEEE. This CDR3 is 14 amino acids long.

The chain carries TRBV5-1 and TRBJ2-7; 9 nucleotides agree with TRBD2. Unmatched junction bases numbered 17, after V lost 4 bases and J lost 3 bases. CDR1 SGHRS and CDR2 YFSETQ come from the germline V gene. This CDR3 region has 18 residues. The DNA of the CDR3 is TGCGCCAGCAGCGGTGGTATGTCTAGCGGGGTTATTTACTACGAGCAGTACTTC. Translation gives CASSGGMSSGVIYYEQYF.

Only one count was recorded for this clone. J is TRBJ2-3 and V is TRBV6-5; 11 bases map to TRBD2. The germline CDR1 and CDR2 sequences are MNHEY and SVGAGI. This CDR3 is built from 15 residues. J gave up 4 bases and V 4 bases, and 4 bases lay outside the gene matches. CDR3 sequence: CASSLAGGLADTQYF. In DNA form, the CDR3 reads TGTGCCAGCAGTTTAGCGGGGGGGCTGGCAGATACGCAGTATTTT.

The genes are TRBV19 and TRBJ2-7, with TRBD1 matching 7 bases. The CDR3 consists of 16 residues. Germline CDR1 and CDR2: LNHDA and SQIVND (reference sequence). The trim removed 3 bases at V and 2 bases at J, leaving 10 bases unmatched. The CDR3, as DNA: TGTGCCAGTAGTATTCGAGTAGACAGGGCTACCTACGAGCAGTACTTC. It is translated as CASSIRVDRATYEQYF. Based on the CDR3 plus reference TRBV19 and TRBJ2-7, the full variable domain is DGGITQSPKYLFRKEGQNVTLSCEQNLNHDAMYWYRQDPGQGLRLIYYSQIVNDFQKGDIAEGYSVSREKKESFPLTVTSAQKNPTAFYLCASSIRVDRATYEQYFGPGTRLTVT.